This TCR beta chain was retrieved from a study of T cell responses to AZD1222 COVID-19 vaccine. Study observations and caveats: There were mostly white British donors and more females than males, and clonal diversity was possibly underestimated.

From germline, CDR1 is KGHSH and CDR2 LQKENI. The CDR3 is made up of 15 amino acids. The V gene end was trimmed by 4 bases and the J gene end by 2 bases; junction bases not matched to a gene: 3. The protocol was immunoSEQ multiplex PCR, while the TCRdb copy is restricted to in-frame clones and leaves out a portion. Of some 100,000 clones listed, roughly 86% are singletons. This clone was picked up a small number of times. Its antigen is still unknown. The chain uses TRBV18 and TRBJ1-5; 9 bases line up with TRBD1. This specimen was peripheral blood, taken 28 days after the second AZD1222 dose. This sequence was found in an adult who received the AZD1222 COVID-19 vaccine. CDR3 in amino acids: CASSLTGGRNQPQHF. The CDR3, as DNA: TGTGCCAGCTCACTTACAGGGGGCCGCAATCAGCCCCAGCATTTT.